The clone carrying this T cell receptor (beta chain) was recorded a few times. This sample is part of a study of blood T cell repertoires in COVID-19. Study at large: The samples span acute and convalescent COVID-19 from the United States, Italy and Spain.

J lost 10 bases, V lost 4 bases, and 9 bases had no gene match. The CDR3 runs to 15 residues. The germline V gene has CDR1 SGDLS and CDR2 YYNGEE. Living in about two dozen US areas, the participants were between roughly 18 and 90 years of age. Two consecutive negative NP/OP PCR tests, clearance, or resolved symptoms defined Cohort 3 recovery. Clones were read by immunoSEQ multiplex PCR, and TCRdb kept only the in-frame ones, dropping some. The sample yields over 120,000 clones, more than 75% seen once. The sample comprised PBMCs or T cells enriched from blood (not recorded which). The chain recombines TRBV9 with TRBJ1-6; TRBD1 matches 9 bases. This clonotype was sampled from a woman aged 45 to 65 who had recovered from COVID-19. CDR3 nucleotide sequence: TGTGCCAGCAGCTCTATCGGGACAGGGTTCTCACCCCTCCACTTT. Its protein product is CASSSIGTGFSPLHF.